This is a list of T cell receptor beta chains from one sample in a study of shared clonotypes between healthy human individuals. Libraries were prepared by immunoSEQ multiplex PCR; TCRdb keeps only in-frame clonotypes and omits some of them. The sample holds about 2.3 million clones, around 93% seen once. Sequencing used naive CD4+ T cells from PBMCs. The receptor set was obtained from a man between 18 and 29 years old in good health. Some clones in this sample may be carry-over from other donors' samples. CDR3s include the opening cysteine and the closing phenylalanine or tryptophan. Each record gives: clone size, CDR3 length, J gene, V gene, D gene, CDR3 DNA, CDR3 protein. D genes are given only for firm matches. Expanded clones get a size class; other rows say once, few or many, or leave the size out.

size: -; length: 14; J: TRBJ2-3; V: TRBV2; D: -; DNA: TGTGCCAGCAGTACAGCGGCGCCGGCGGATACGCAGTATTTT; CDR3: CASSTAAPADTQYF
size: once; length: 15; J: TRBJ2-1; V: TRBV5-6; D: TRBD2; DNA: TGTGCCAGCAGCTTGGGGACTAGCGGATACAATGAGCAGTTCTTC; CDR3: CASSLGTSGYNEQFF
size: -; length: 13; J: TRBJ2-5; V: TRBV5-6; D: -; DNA: TGTGCCAGCAGCTTTTCCGACAGGGAGACCCAGTACTTC; CDR3: CASSFSDRETQYF
size: -; length: 15; J: TRBJ2-2; V: TRBV2; D: -; DNA: TGTGCCAGCAGGAACGGGGGTCTGAACACCGGGGAGCTGTTTTTT; CDR3: CASRNGGLNTGELFF
size: -; length: 15; J: TRBJ1-1; V: TRBV15; D: -; DNA: TGTGCCACCCAGATTGGTCGGCACCCGAACACTGAAGCTTTCTTT; CDR3: CATQIGRHPNTEAFF
size: once; length: 15; J: TRBJ2-7; V: TRBV6-1; D: -; DNA: TGTGCCAGCAGTCACGGAGGGGCGGAGGCCTACGAGCAGTACTTC; CDR3: CASSHGGAEAYEQYF
size: -; length: 17; J: TRBJ2-1; V: TRBV27; D: TRBD1; DNA: TGTGCCAGCAGTTTATCGTCTTGGGACAGGGCGTACAATGAGCAGTTCTTC; CDR3: CASSLSSWDRAYNEQFF
size: once; length: 15; J: TRBJ2-7; V: TRBV7-3; D: -; DNA: TGTGCCAGCAGCTTAGGATTTGGGGGCGGCTACGAGCAGTACTTC; CDR3: CASSLGFGGGYEQYF
size: -; length: 15; J: TRBJ1-2; V: TRBV19; D: TRBD1; DNA: TGTGCCAGTAGTATAACAGGGGGCGCGGACTATGGCTACACCTTC; CDR3: CASSITGGADYGYTF
size: -; length: 14; J: TRBJ2-2; V: TRBV6-5; D: -; DNA: TGTGCCAGCAGTTACTCTAGGAACACCGGGGAGCTGTTTTTT; CDR3: CASSYSRNTGELFF
size: few; length: 13; J: TRBJ2-5; V: TRBV18; D: -; DNA: TGTGCCAGCTCACCAGGGACCCAAGAGACCCAGTACTTC; CDR3: CASSPGTQETQYF
size: -; length: 14; J: TRBJ2-5; V: TRBV11-2; D: -; DNA: TGTGCCAGCAACGCGAGAGGGGTAGAAGAGACCCAGTACTTC; CDR3: CASNARGVEETQYF
size: -; length: 16; J: TRBJ2-5; V: TRBV7-2; D: TRBD1; DNA: TGTGCCAGCAGCTTAGCGGGACAGGGGTATCCCGGAACCCAGTACTTC; CDR3: CASSLAGQGYPGTQYF
size: -; length: 16; J: TRBJ1-5; V: TRBV5-1; D: -; DNA: TGCGCCAGCAGCTTGGGGGTACCCGCGGGCAATCAGCCCCAGCATTTT; CDR3: CASSLGVPAGNQPQHF
size: -; length: 11; J: TRBJ1-2; V: TRBV20-1; D: -; DNA: TGCAGTGCTGAATGGGGGGATGGCTACACCTTC; CDR3: CSAEWGDGYTF
size: -; length: 15; J: TRBJ2-7; V: TRBV9; D: TRBD2; DNA: TGTGCCAGCAGCGTGTTAGCGGGGAAAACCTACGAGCAGTACTTC; CDR3: CASSVLAGKTYEQYF
size: -; length: 13; J: TRBJ1-5; V: TRBV5-6; D: -; DNA: TGTGCCAGCCGAGCGGGGGTGGATCAGCCCCAGCATTTT; CDR3: CASRAGVDQPQHF
size: -; length: 14; J: TRBJ2-1; V: TRBV2; D: TRBD2; DNA: TGTGCCAGCCTACTTGGGCGGGAGGGCCCTGAGCAGTTCTTC; CDR3: CASLLGREGPEQFF
size: -; length: 15; J: TRBJ2-5; V: TRBV29-1; D: -; DNA: TGCAGCGTTGACCGGGGGGCTAATGGTGGAGAGACCCAGTACTTC; CDR3: CSVDRGANGGETQYF
size: -; length: 15; J: TRBJ1-2; V: TRBV6-1; D: -; DNA: TGTGCCAGCAGGGCCCGGGTGGGGGCGAACTATGGCTACACCTTC; CDR3: CASRARVGANYGYTF
size: -; length: 13; J: TRBJ2-3; V: TRBV9; D: -; DNA: TGTGCCAGCAGTGGAATTAGCACAGATACGCAGTATTTT; CDR3: CASSGISTDTQYF
size: -; length: 16; J: TRBJ2-7; V: TRBV11-1; D: -; DNA: TGTGCCAGCAGCTTAGCCCCCGCCAGGGCGTCCTACGAGCAGTACTTC; CDR3: CASSLAPARASYEQYF
size: -; length: 13; J: TRBJ1-5; V: TRBV28; D: -; DNA: TGTGCCAGCAGCCCCTTTGGGGGTCAGCCCCAGCATTTT; CDR3: CASSPFGGQPQHF
size: once; length: 15; J: TRBJ2-7; V: TRBV7-3; D: TRBD2; DNA: TGTGCCAGCAGCCCCGGGGGTAGCGGGATCTACGAGCAGTACTTC; CDR3: CASSPGGSGIYEQYF
size: -; length: 15; J: TRBJ2-1; V: TRBV28; D: -; DNA: TGTGCCAGCAGACACCAGACAGTTTCCTACAATGAGCAGTTCTTC; CDR3: CASRHQTVSYNEQFF
size: -; length: 15; J: TRBJ1-2; V: TRBV11-2; D: TRBD1; DNA: TGTGCCAGCAGCTACCGGGACAGGGGGCGGGATGGCTACACCTTC; CDR3: CASSYRDRGRDGYTF
size: once; length: 11; J: TRBJ2-7; V: TRBV2; D: -; DNA: TGTGCCAGCAGCCAGACCCGCGAGCAGTACTTC; CDR3: CASSQTREQYF
size: -; length: 15; J: TRBJ2-1; V: TRBV28; D: TRBD1; DNA: TGTGCCAGCGTTTTAACAGGGGGCTTGAGGAATGAGCAGTTCTTC; CDR3: CASVLTGGLRNEQFF
size: -; length: 18; J: TRBJ2-7; V: TRBV27; D: TRBD2; DNA: TGTGCCAGCAGTTTCGAACCCCCTCTAGCGGGAGGGATCTACGAGCAGTACTTC; CDR3: CASSFEPPLAGGIYEQYF
size: -; length: 12; J: TRBJ1-1; V: TRBV6-1; D: -; DNA: TGTGCCAGCAGGGCAGGGGCCACTGAAGCTTTCTTT; CDR3: CASRAGATEAFF
size: -; length: 11; J: TRBJ2-1; V: TRBV20-1; D: TRBD2; DNA: TGCAGTGTAACCACTAGCGGCCCATCCTTCTTC; CDR3: CSVTTSGPSFF
size: -; length: 15; J: TRBJ2-7; V: TRBV27; D: TRBD2; DNA: TGTGCCAGCAGTTTTACTAGCGGGTTGTACTACGAGCAGTACTTC; CDR3: CASSFTSGLYYEQYF
size: -; length: 14; J: TRBJ2-3; V: TRBV10-3; D: TRBD1; DNA: TGTGCCATCAGTCTGGACAGGGACACAGATACGCAGTATTTT; CDR3: CAISLDRDTDTQYF
size: -; length: 15; J: TRBJ2-1; V: TRBV5-1; D: TRBD2; DNA: TGCGCCAGCAGCCCCATCGGGACTAGCGAGAATGAGCAGTTCTTC; CDR3: CASSPIGTSENEQFF
size: -; length: 14; J: TRBJ2-2; V: TRBV18; D: -; DNA: TGTGCCAGCTCACAAACCGGGAATGGCCGGGAGCTGTTTTTT; CDR3: CASSQTGNGRELFF
size: -; length: 10; J: TRBJ2-1; V: TRBV2; D: -; DNA: TGTGCCAGTTTCCAGGGGTCGCAGTTCTTC; CDR3: CASFQGSQFF
size: -; length: 14; J: TRBJ1-1; V: TRBV2; D: -; DNA: TGTGCCAGCACCCTCAGAGGGAACCCCCCTGAAGCTTTCTTT; CDR3: CASTLRGNPPEAFF
size: -; length: 15; J: TRBJ2-7; V: TRBV28; D: TRBD1; DNA: TGTGCCAGCAGTCCCGGGACAGGGGGGGTTTACGAGCAGTACTTC; CDR3: CASSPGTGGVYEQYF
size: once; length: 14; J: TRBJ2-2; V: TRBV2; D: -; DNA: TGTGCCAGCGCCTGGGGGGGCGTGAGCGGGGAGCTGTTTTTT; CDR3: CASAWGGVSGELFF
size: few; length: 15; J: TRBJ1-2; V: TRBV18; D: -; DNA: TGTGCCAGCTCACCATCACGAACTTATAACTATGGCTACACCTTC; CDR3: CASSPSRTYNYGYTF
size: -; length: 15; J: TRBJ2-5; V: TRBV28; D: TRBD2; DNA: TGTGCCAGCAGTTTGCGCCCACGGGGGGGGGAGACCCAGTACTTC; CDR3: CASSLRPRGGETQYF
size: few; length: 9; J: TRBJ1-2; V: TRBV29-1; D: -; DNA: TGCAGCGTTGAAGCCGGCTACACCTTC; CDR3: CSVEAGYTF
size: -; length: 16; J: TRBJ2-1; V: TRBV4-3; D: -; DNA: TGCGCCAGCAGCCAAGAGGCCATAAGCTCCTACAATGAGCAGTTCTTC; CDR3: CASSQEAISSYNEQFF
size: -; length: 16; J: TRBJ1-5; V: TRBV28; D: -; DNA: TGTGCCAGCAGTTTAGGAGGGTACGGGGGCAATCAGCCCCAGCATTTT; CDR3: CASSLGGYGGNQPQHF
size: -; length: 15; J: TRBJ1-5; V: TRBV19; D: -; DNA: TGTGCCAGTAGTATAGGTAGGGGGGCAATTCTGCCCCAGCATTTT; CDR3: CASSIGRGAILPQHF
size: once; length: 18; J: TRBJ1-3; V: TRBV5-4; D: -; DNA: TGTGCCAGCAGCTTGGTATTGGTAGCGGGGAACTCTGGAAACACCATATATTTT; CDR3: CASSLVLVAGNSGNTIYF
size: -; length: 15; J: TRBJ1-4; V: TRBV25-1; D: -; DNA: TGTGCCAGCAGTGACGGGACGGCAACTAATGAAAAACTGTTTTTT; CDR3: CASSDGTATNEKLFF
size: -; length: 14; J: TRBJ2-5; V: TRBV7-2; D: -; DNA: TGTGCCAGCACCCAAAGGGCCCTCCAAGAGACCCAGTACTTC; CDR3: CASTQRALQETQYF
size: -; length: 15; J: TRBJ2-1; V: TRBV7-3; D: -; DNA: TGTGCCAGCAGCTCCCAGACAGCCACCTACAATGAGCAGTTCTTC; CDR3: CASSSQTATYNEQFF
size: -; length: 17; J: TRBJ2-7; V: TRBV5-1; D: TRBD2; DNA: TGCGCCAGCAGCTTGGCCTCTCGGACTAGCGGAGCCTACGAGCAGTACTTC; CDR3: CASSLASRTSGAYEQYF
size: -; length: 14; J: TRBJ2-7; V: TRBV28; D: -; DNA: TGTGCCAGCAGTTTAACTTGGGCCCGGTACGAGCAGTACTTC; CDR3: CASSLTWARYEQYF